This TCR beta chain stems from a study of T cells in Graves' hyperthyroidism and ophthalmopathy. Study-level results: Expanded thyroid clonotypes (above 0.001) were mostly also found in blood.

Amplification of TCR beta CDR3 regions was performed using RNA transcripts as template. The TCR CDR3 first-round RT-PCR relied on the HTBI primer set. TCRdb recomputed calls from the multiplex PCR reads with MiXCR, one row per CDR3 protein. The top ten clones hold roughly 19% of a sample with about 570,000 distinct CDR3 sequences, 35% to 55% of them seen once. The table lists this clonotype with many counts. Its target is unknown. Patients with uncontrolled infections, other autoimmune diseases, pregnancy or lactation were excluded. The CDR3 contains 15 residues. Trimming pared 3 bases from V and 7 bases from J, leaving 16 bases between.

This TCR came from an adult woman with Graves' disease, either hyperthyroidism or ophthalmopathy (not recorded which). V usage is TRBV12-3 or TRBV12-4 and J usage is TRBJ1-5; a weak D match, TRBD1 (6 bases). The sample comprised peripheral blood or thyroid tissue (not recorded which). CDR3 nucleotides: TGTGCCAGCAGTTTTTGGGACACCATACTACAGCCCCAGCATTTT. Protein sequence: CASSFWDTILQPQHF.